Listed below are T cell receptor beta chains from one sample, sequenced in a study of PD-L1 blockade in urothelial cancer. The protocol was immunoSEQ multiplex PCR, while the TCRdb copy is restricted to in-frame clones and leaves out a portion. The table records roughly 100,000 clones, 70% to 90% of them present only once. The sample was PBMCs, taken around atezolizumab (anti-PD-L1) treatment. The source is a man between 65 and 85 years old with urothelial cancer. CDR3s include the opening cysteine and the closing phenylalanine or tryptophan. The D gene is left open where the match is weak. Rows give clone size only sometimes, using once, few, many, or a class for an expanded clone.

TRBD2	.	TRBV19	TRBJ2-5	TGTGCCAGTAGTATAGGGGTTAGCGGGGGACAAGAGACCCAGTACTTC	CASSIGVSGGQETQYF
.	.	TRBV4-1	TRBJ2-2	TGCGCCAGCAGCCAAGCGACAGGTACGAACACCGGGGAGCTGTTTTTT	CASSQATGTNTGELFF
.	.	TRBV6-5	TRBJ1-3	TGTGCCAGCAGCCCGGACAGCTCTGGAAACACCATATATTTT	CASSPDSSGNTIYF
TRBD1	few	TRBV2	TRBJ1-1	TGTGCCAGCAGGGGACAGGGGTCTTATGCTGAAGCTTTCTTT	CASRGQGSYAEAFF
TRBD1	.	TRBV4-1	TRBJ1-1	TGCGCCAGCAGCCAATCGGCAGGGGGGAACACTGAAGCTTTCTTT	CASSQSAGGNTEAFF
TRBD2	.	TRBV5-4	TRBJ2-3	TGTGCCAGCAGCTTGGCCGTTGGCGGGGGAAGAGATACGCAGTATTTT	CASSLAVGGGRDTQYF
TRBD2	.	TRBV4-3	TRBJ2-7	TGCGCCAGCAGCCCTAGGACTAGCGCCGAGCAGTACTTC	CASSPRTSAEQYF
.	.	TRBV7-2	TRBJ1-2	TGTGCCAGCAGCTTAGCGGTAACAGGGTATGGCTACACCTTC	CASSLAVTGYGYTF
.	once	TRBV10-3	TRBJ1-1	TGTGCCATCAGTGAGTCGGGGGGGAGACCGAACACTGAAGCTTTCTTT	CAISESGGRPNTEAFF
.	few	TRBV5-6	TRBJ1-2	TGTGCCAGCAGCTCCATGGACAGAAACTATGGCTACACCTTC	CASSSMDRNYGYTF
.	.	TRBV9	TRBJ2-2	TGTGCCAGCGGGGGGGGCTTCGCGAACACCGGGGAGCTGTTTTTT	CASGGGFANTGELFF
TRBD1	.	TRBV6-5	TRBJ2-7	TGTGCCAGCAGTTACTCTGGACAGGGCGGCGAGCAGTACTTC	CASSYSGQGGEQYF
.	.	TRBV9	TRBJ2-6	TGTGCCAGCAGCGATCCGGGACATCAGACTTCTGGGGCCAACGTCCTGACTTTC	CASSDPGHQTSGANVLTF
TRBD1	.	TRBV19	TRBJ2-7	TGTGCCAGTAGCCTCACAGGGGGCGATACTGACGAGCAGTACTTC	CASSLTGGDTDEQYF
.	once	TRBV7-2	TRBJ1-1	TGTGCCAGCAGCTCACAAACAGGGTTCTTGACTGAAGCTTTCTTT	CASSSQTGFLTEAFF
TRBD2	.	TRBV4-3	TRBJ2-1	TGCGCCAGCAGCCCCGGGACTAGCGGGAGGGCCCGGAGGGAGCAGTTCTTC	CASSPGTSGRARREQFF
TRBD1	once	TRBV5-5	TRBJ2-3	TGTGCCAGCAGCTTCATAGGGCAGGGGGCCGCAGATACGCAGTATTTT	CASSFIGQGAADTQYF
.	.	TRBV13	TRBJ1-1	TGTGCCAGCAGAGGCGGGAACGCTGAAGCTTTCTTT	CASRGGNAEAFF
TRBD2	.	TRBV7-2	TRBJ2-7	TGTGCCAGCAGCTTAGGTAGCGGGGGTTACGAGCAGTACTTC	CASSLGSGGYEQYF
.	.	TRBV5-1	TRBJ1-6	TGCGCCAGCAGCTTGTCAGGATTAGAATTCCTTTCACCCCTCCACTTT	CASSLSGLEFLSPLHF
.	.	TRBV2	TRBJ1-4	TGTGCCAGCAGTCAACAGGGAAGAACTAATGAAAAACTGTTTTTT	CASSQQGRTNEKLFF
.	once	TRBV4-3	TRBJ2-7	TGCGCCAGCAGCCAGGCCGGGTTGCCCTCCTACGAGCAGTACTTC	CASSQAGLPSYEQYF
.	.	TRBV5-4	TRBJ2-3	TGTGCCAGCAGCTTAGGCAGGGCGACAGATACGCAGTATTTT	CASSLGRATDTQYF
.	.	TRBV4-1	TRBJ2-5	TGCGCCAGCAGCCAAGATCCGGAGCAAGAGACCCAGTACTTC	CASSQDPEQETQYF
.	.	TRBV5-6	TRBJ1-1	TGTGCCAGCAGCCTTACACCGAACACTGAAGCTTTCTTT	CASSLTPNTEAFF
.	.	TRBV6-6	TRBJ2-1	TGTGCCAGCAGTTACGGGGGCACTGGAGGTGAGCAGTTCTTC	CASSYGGTGGEQFF
.	.	TRBV5-1	TRBJ2-3	TGCGCCAGCAGCTTGGACTGGAGCGCAGATACGCAGTATTTT	CASSLDWSADTQYF
TRBD1	.	TRBV9	TRBJ1-3	TGTGCCAGCAGCGTAGACAGGGGGCTAACTGGAAACACCATATATTTT	CASSVDRGLTGNTIYF
.	.	TRBV29-1	TRBJ2-3	TGCAGCGTTGTCAGGACAAGGGCATCTAGCACAGATACGCAGTATTTT	CSVVRTRASSTDTQYF
TRBD1	few	TRBV27	TRBJ2-4	TGTGCCAGCAGTCCCACAGGGACAGGGCAAAGGTTCAGGGACATTCAGTACTTC	CASSPTGTGQRFRDIQYF
TRBD1	.	TRBV7-6	TRBJ2-6	TGTGCCAGCAGCCCGATACAGGGGCTCCACGTCCTGACTTTC	CASSPIQGLHVLTF
.	.	TRBV4-1	TRBJ2-1	TGCGCCAGCAGCCAAGATTTAGGACAGCGGAGGAATGAGCAGTTCTTC	CASSQDLGQRRNEQFF
.	.	TRBV9	TRBJ2-7	TGTGCCAGCAGCGTAGCGGGGGGCAACTACGAGCAGTACTTC	CASSVAGGNYEQYF
.	.	TRBV27	TRBJ2-3	TGTGCCAGCAGAGGGCAGGGGGGAGATACGCAGTATTTT	CASRGQGGDTQYF
TRBD2	.	TRBV14	TRBJ2-1	TGTGCCAGCAGCGAGGGACTAGCGAATGAGCAGTTCTTC	CASSEGLANEQFF
TRBD2	.	TRBV7-2	TRBJ2-7	TGTGCCAGCAGCCTGGAGGGACTAGCGCCGCCCTACGAGCAGTACTTC	CASSLEGLAPPYEQYF
TRBD2	.	TRBV4-3	TRBJ2-1	TGCGCCAGCAGCCAAGATTTTCCCCTAGCGGGAGGGCCGAAGTACAATGAGCAGTTCTTC	CASSQDFPLAGGPKYNEQFF
.	.	TRBV30	TRBJ2-5	TGTGCCTGGAGCCCCACAGGGTTTGAACGAAAGACCCAGTACTTC	CAWSPTGFERKTQYF
.	.	TRBV9	TRBJ1-3	TGTGCCAGCAGCGTAGGGGGGAGGTCCTCTGGAAACACCATATATTTT	CASSVGGRSSGNTIYF
.	.	TRBV14	TRBJ2-1	TGTGCCAGCAGCCAAGTATGGGCGAATGAGCAGTTCTTC	CASSQVWANEQFF
TRBD1	once	TRBV11-1	TRBJ2-7	TGTGCCAGCAGCTACGACAGGGGTGCCTACGAGCAGTACTTC	CASSYDRGAYEQYF
TRBD1	.	TRBV6-6	TRBJ1-5	TGTGCCAGCAAGGGACAGGGGCGTAATAGCAATCAGCCCCAGCATTTT	CASKGQGRNSNQPQHF
.	.	TRBV6-5	TRBJ2-1	TGTGCCAGCAGTTACTCGGGTAGGACTGGTTACAATGAGCAGTTCTTC	CASSYSGRTGYNEQFF
.	.	TRBV5-4	TRBJ2-1	TGTGCCAGCAGCTTTAACAGGGTTGAGCAGTTCTTC	CASSFNRVEQFF
TRBD2	.	TRBV5-1	TRBJ2-2	TGCGCCAGCAGCTGGGGGACTAGCCGCGCCGGGGAGCTGTTTTTT	CASSWGTSRAGELFF
TRBD1	.	TRBV7-6	TRBJ2-1	TGTGCCAGCAGCTTAGGGGCAGGGGGCGTTGAGCAGTTCTTC	CASSLGAGGVEQFF